The TCR beta chain described here comes from a study of T cell repertoires in cytomegalovirus infection. MiXCR, applied by TCRdb to the reads, yields one record per CDR3 protein. The sample has about 74,000 distinct CDR3 sequences; approximately 30% are singletons. This clonotype has only a few counts. As yet, its antigen is unknown. Between the trimmed V and J ends, which lost 2 bases and 8 bases, there was a span of 9 bases. This CDR3 has 12 amino acids. Germline CDR1 and CDR2: SGHTA and FQGNSA. Whole-study results and caveats: Carriage of CMV together with the relevant HLA was identifiable through cumulative public TCR beta family frequency. HLA-C-restricted CMV clonotypes gave the most frequent clonotype in two of eight donors.

J is TRBJ1-1 and V is TRBV7-2; the D is unclear. The starting material was CD8+ T cells from cultured PBMCs, obtained from culture after CMV antigen stimulation. The origin of this receptor is a human donor in good health (CMV status not recorded). Some clones in this sample may be carry-over from other donors' samples. This CDR3 is CASSLRTAEAFF. The CDR3 coding sequence is TGTGCCAGCAGCTTACGTACAGCCGAAGCTTTCTTT.